Listed below are T cell receptor beta chains from one sample, sequenced in a study of tumor-infiltrating lymphocytes in primary liver carcinoma. TCRdb re-called the multiplex PCR reads with MiXCR, one entry per CDR3 protein. This table has around 330,000 distinct CDR3 sequences, approximately 58% appearing once. Material for sequencing was peripheral blood. These receptors all stem from a young woman with primary liver carcinoma and hepatitis B virus infection. CDR3s include the opening cysteine and the closing phenylalanine or tryptophan. The order of the fields is J gene, D gene, V gene, clone size, CDR3 protein, CDR3 DNA. The D gene is left open where the match is weak. Clone size is stated in some rows and not others, as once, few, many or a class when expanded.

TRBJ2-3,TRBD1,TRBV5-1,NA,CASRGQGRDTQYF,TGCGCCAGCAGAGGACAGGGACGAGATACGCAGTATTTT
TRBJ2-2,TRBD2,TRBV6-1,NA,CACRPGQISGRASGELFF,TGTGCCTGCAGACCGGGTCAAATATCGGGGAGGGCGTCCGGGGAGCTGTTTTTT
TRBJ2-2,NA,TRBV29-1,NA,CSVPGGRTGELVF,TGCAGCGTTCCCGGGGGGCGGACCGGGGAGCTGGTTTTT
TRBJ1-5,NA,TRBV12-3/TRBV12-4,NA,CVSSSGRSNQPQHF,TGTGTCAGCAGTTCAGGCCGAAGCAATCAGCCCCAGCATTTT
TRBJ1-4,NA,TRBV6-5,few,CASSYRENAEKLFF,TGTGCCAGCAGTTACAGGGAGAATGCCGAAAAACTGTTTTTT
TRBJ2-3,NA,TRBV12-5,many,CASGLNPDTQYF,TGTGCTAGTGGTTTGAATCCAGATACGCAGTATTTT
TRBJ1-1,NA,TRBV11-2,NA,CANSYTVNTEACF,TGTGCCAACAGTTACACAGTGAACACTGAAGCTTGCTTT
TRBJ2-2,TRBD1,TRBV7-6,NA,CASNLAGGITGELFF,TGTGCCAGCAACTTAGCAGGGGGCATCACCGGTGAGCTGTTTTTT
TRBJ1-1,NA,TRBV16,NA,CASSHAGGMVEAFF,TGTGCCAGCAGCCACGCCGGAGGGATGGTTGAAGCTTTCTTT
TRBJ2-7,NA,TRBV6-2/TRBV6-3,NA,CASSRDTYEQYF,TGTGCCAGCAGCCGGGACACATACGAGCAGTACTTC
TRBJ2-3,NA,TRBV6-6,NA,CPSSYGRGVADTQYF,TGTCCCAGCAGTTACGGACGAGGGGTAGCAGATACGCAGTATTTT
TRBJ1-1,NA,TRBV5-1,few,CASSLARGSLAEAFF,TGCGCCAGCAGCTTGGCCAGGGGAAGTTTGGCTGAAGCTTTCTTT
TRBJ2-1,NA,TRBV11-2,NA,CARSTGLAQNEQFF,TGTGCCAGGAGCACCGGGCTAGCCCAGAATGAGCAGTTCTTC
TRBJ2-5,TRBD2,TRBV11-2,NA,CVTSPRLADKETQYF,TGTGTCACCAGCCCTCGACTAGCGGACAAAGAGACCCAGTACTTC
TRBJ2-1,TRBD2,TRBV30,NA,CAWSVLARGNEQFF,TGTGCCTGGAGTGTACTAGCGAGAGGCAATGAGCAGTTCTTC
TRBJ2-3,TRBD2,TRBV11-2,NA,CASNLYLVSGRIDTQYF,TGCGCCAGCAACTTATATCTAGTAAGCGGGAGAATAGATACGCAGTATTTT
TRBJ2-3,TRBD2,TRBV7-8,NA,CASSRLAGERTDTQYF,TGTGCCAGCAGCCGCCTAGCGGGAGAGCGCACAGATACGCAGTATTTT
TRBJ2-7,TRBD2,TRBV12-3/TRBV12-4,many,CASSSTSGRIVYEQYF,TGTGCCAGCAGTTCGACTAGCGGGAGAATAGTATACGAGCAGTACTTC
TRBJ1-3,NA,TRBV7-9,NA,CASSLEPSSGNAIYF,TGTGCCAGCAGCTTGGAGCCGTCCTCTGGAAACGCCATATATTTT
TRBJ1-5,TRBD1,TRBV5-5,NA,CASSPDRGLQPQHF,TGTGCCAGCAGCCCGGACAGGGGGCTTCAGCCCCAGCATTTT
TRBJ2-1,TRBD2,TRBV7-9,NA,CASSLTSTTYNEQFF,TGTGCCAGCAGCCTGACTAGCACCACCTACAATGAGCAGTTCTTC
TRBJ1-2,NA,TRBV29-1,NA,CSVEGGTVCTF,TGCAGCGTTGAAGGCGGGACCGTCTGCACCTTC
TRBJ2-1,TRBD2,TRBV11-3,many,CASSFAQAGYNEQFF,TGTGCCAGCAGCTTTGCCCAAGCGGGGTACAATGAGCAGTTCTTC
TRBJ2-5,NA,TRBV12-5,NA,CASLRSEAQYF,TGTGCTAGCCTCAGAAGCGAGGCCCAGTACTTC
TRBJ2-7,NA,TRBV29-1,many,CSAGASYEQYF,TGCAGCGCCGGGGCCTCCTACGAGCAGTACTTC
TRBJ1-2,NA,TRBV7-9,NA,CASSFGQPPAGYGYTF,TGTGCCAGCAGCTTCGGACAGCCGCCGGCAGGCTATGGCTACACCTTC
TRBJ2-1,TRBD2,TRBV4-1,few,CASSQEKAGGLAYNEQFF,TGCGCCAGCAGCCAAGAGAAGGCGGGAGGGCTGGCCTACAATGAGCAGTTCTTC
TRBJ2-2,NA,TRBV7-9,once,CASSITTSGAGELFF,TGTGCCAGCAGCATCACGACCTCGGGAGCCGGGGAGCTGTTTTTT
TRBJ1-2,NA,TRBV29-1,few,CSVVQGYDYTF,TGCAGCGTTGTCCAGGGGTATGACTACACCTTC
TRBJ1-2,NA,TRBV6-5,NA,CASSLTLVRRAYGYTF,TGTGCCAGCAGCCTAACCCTTGTGAGGAGGGCCTATGGCTACACCTTC
TRBJ2-5,NA,TRBV6-5,few,CASSYWAARSGETQYF,TGTGCCAGCAGTTACTGGGCAGCTCGAAGTGGGGAGACCCAGTACTTC
TRBJ2-1,TRBD1,TRBV19,NA,CASSPRGTGINYNEQFF,TGTGCCAGTAGTCCGAGAGGGACAGGGATTAACTACAATGAGCAGTTCTTC
TRBJ2-7,TRBD1,TRBV11-2,many,CASSLDRDRGYEQYF,TGTGCCAGCAGCTTAGATAGGGACAGGGGCTACGAGCAGTACTTC
TRBJ2-3,NA,TRBV6-6,NA,CASSYPDYPGTQYF,TGTGCCAGCAGTTACCCGGACTACCCAGGTACGCAGTATTTT
TRBJ2-5,TRBD1,TRBV5-6,few,CASSPDRTGQETQYF,TGTGCCAGCAGCCCGGACAGGACGGGGCAAGAGACCCAGTACTTC
TRBJ2-4,TRBD1,TRBV28,few,CASSFRTGGNQKNIQYF,TGTGCCAGCAGTTTCCGCACAGGGGGCAATCAAAAAAACATTCAGTACTTC
TRBJ1-1,NA,TRBV11-2,few,CAGSLVGTEAFF,TGTGCCGGCAGTTTAGTAGGCACTGAAGCTTTCTTT
TRBJ1-2,NA,TRBV11-2,NA,CVSSSKQGNGYTF,TGTGTCAGCAGCTCGAAACAGGGAAATGGCTACACCTTC
TRBJ2-7,NA,TRBV11-2,NA,CASSFRHGGPYEKYF,TGTGCCAGCAGCTTTCGACACGGGGGTCCCTACGAGAAGTACTTC
TRBJ1-5,NA,TRBV4-3,NA,CASSQDRANQPQHF,TGCGCCAGCAGCCAAGATAGGGCTAATCAGCCCCAGCATTTT
TRBJ1-1,TRBD1,TRBV29-1,NA,CSIGQGLGNTEAFF,TGCAGCATAGGACAGGGGTTGGGGAACACTGAAGCTTTCTTT
TRBJ2-5,NA,TRBV13,NA,CASSLAGTYYQETQYF,TGTGCCAGCAGCTTAGCCGGGACGTATTACCAAGAGACCCAGTACTTC
TRBJ2-5,TRBD2,TRBV4-1,few,CASSRWGTSGTQYF,TGCGCCAGCAGCCGTTGGGGGACTAGTGGGACCCAGTACTTC
TRBJ2-3,NA,TRBV10-2,NA,CASSETGKVDGTDTQYF,TGCGCCAGCAGTGAGACGGGTAAGGTTGACGGCACAGATACGCAGTATTTT
TRBJ2-1,NA,TRBV4-3,many,CASSQDWSRRNEQFF,TGCGCCAGCAGCCAAGATTGGTCGCGCCGCAATGAGCAGTTCTTC
TRBJ2-7,TRBD2,TRBV7-9,few,CASSFQRELSEQYF,TGTGCCAGCAGCTTCCAGCGGGAGTTGAGCGAGCAGTACTTC
TRBJ2-1,NA,TRBV11-2,NA,CASSPMTGYNEQFF,TGTGCCAGCAGCCCAATGACAGGCTACAATGAGCAGTTCTTC
TRBJ2-1,TRBD2,TRBV14,NA,CASSPQGLATGEQLF,TGTGCCAGCAGCCCACAGGGACTAGCGACTGGTGAGCAGTTATTC
TRBJ1-2,NA,TRBV7-8,few,CASSLFGSPYGYTF,TGTGCCAGCAGCTTATTTGGCAGCCCCTATGGCTACACCTTC
TRBJ2-7,NA,TRBV4-2,NA,CASSLDLRQSYEQYF,TGTGCCAGCAGCCTAGATTTAAGGCAGAGCTACGAGCAGTACTTC
TRBJ1-6,NA,TRBV12-3/TRBV12-4,NA,CASSLRSSYNSPHHF,TGTGCCAGCAGTTTAAGGAGCTCCTATAATTCACCCCACCACTTT
TRBJ2-2,NA,TRBV6-5,many,CATLWSDTGELFF,TGTGCCACGCTTTGGTCGGACACCGGGGAGCTGTTTTTT
TRBJ2-1,TRBD2,TRBV11-3,many,CASSLDLLLAGGPSRGQFF,TGTGCCAGCAGCTTAGATCTCCTTCTAGCGGGAGGGCCCTCCCGGGGGCAGTTCTTC
TRBJ2-1,NA,TRBV6-2/TRBV6-3,few,CASSSDSSNEQFF,TGTGCCAGCAGTTCGGACTCGTCCAATGAGCAGTTCTTC
TRBJ2-1,NA,TRBV5-1,few,CASSLVDYDNEQFF,TGCGCCAGCAGCTTGGTGGACTACGATAATGAGCAGTTCTTC